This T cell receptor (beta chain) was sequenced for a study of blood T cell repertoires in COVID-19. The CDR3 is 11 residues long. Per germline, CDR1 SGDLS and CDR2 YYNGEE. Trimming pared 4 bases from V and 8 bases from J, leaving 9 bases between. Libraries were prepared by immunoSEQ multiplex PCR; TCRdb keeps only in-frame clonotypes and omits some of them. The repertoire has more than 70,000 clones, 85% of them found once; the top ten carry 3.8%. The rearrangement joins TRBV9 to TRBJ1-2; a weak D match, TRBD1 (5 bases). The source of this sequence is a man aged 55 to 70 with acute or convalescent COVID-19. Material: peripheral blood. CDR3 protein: CASSLDSGYTF. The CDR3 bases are TGTGCCAGCAGCCTTGACAGCGGCTACACCTTC.